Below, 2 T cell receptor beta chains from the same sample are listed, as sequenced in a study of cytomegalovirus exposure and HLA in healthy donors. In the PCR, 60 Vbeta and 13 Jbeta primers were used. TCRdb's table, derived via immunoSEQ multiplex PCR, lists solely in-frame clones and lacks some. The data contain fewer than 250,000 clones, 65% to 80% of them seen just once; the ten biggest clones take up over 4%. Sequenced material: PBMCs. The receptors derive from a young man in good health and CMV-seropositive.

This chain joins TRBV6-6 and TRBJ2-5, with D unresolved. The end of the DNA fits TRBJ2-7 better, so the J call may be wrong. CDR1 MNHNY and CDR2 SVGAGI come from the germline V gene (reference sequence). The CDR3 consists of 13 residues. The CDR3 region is CASSYSGRYEQYF. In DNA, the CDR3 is TGTGCCAGCAGTTACTCGGGCAGATACGAGCAGTACTTC.

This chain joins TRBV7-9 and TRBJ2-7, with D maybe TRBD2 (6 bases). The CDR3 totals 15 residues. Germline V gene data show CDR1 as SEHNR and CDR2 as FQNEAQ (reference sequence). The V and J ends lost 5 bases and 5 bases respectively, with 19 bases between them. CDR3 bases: TGTGCCAGCAGCCGCTACCATGGGCCGGGGGACGAGCAGTACTTC. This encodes CASSRYHGPGDEQYF.